The T cell receptor beta chain under discussion was sequenced for a study of cytotoxic CD8 clonotypes in ibrutinib-treated CLL. The germline V gene encodes CDR1 SGHRS and CDR2 YFSETQ. There are 12 residues in the CDR3. V lost 4 bases and J 1 base, leaving 5 bases between the germline ends. Generated by immunoSEQ multiplex PCR, the TCRdb table keeps only in-frame clones and is missing some. This sample carries 140,000 to 150,000 clones, about 76% of them seen once, and the ten largest clones take around 4.9%. The chain is built from TRBV5-1 and TRBJ1-1; D gene uncertain. The TCR sequence derives from a human donor with chronic lymphocytic leukemia. The starting material was PBMCs, obtained after 24 months of ibrutinib treatment. The DNA for the CDR3 is TGCGCCAGCAGCCAAGCGAACACTGAAGCTTTCTTT. Protein product: CASSQANTEAFF.